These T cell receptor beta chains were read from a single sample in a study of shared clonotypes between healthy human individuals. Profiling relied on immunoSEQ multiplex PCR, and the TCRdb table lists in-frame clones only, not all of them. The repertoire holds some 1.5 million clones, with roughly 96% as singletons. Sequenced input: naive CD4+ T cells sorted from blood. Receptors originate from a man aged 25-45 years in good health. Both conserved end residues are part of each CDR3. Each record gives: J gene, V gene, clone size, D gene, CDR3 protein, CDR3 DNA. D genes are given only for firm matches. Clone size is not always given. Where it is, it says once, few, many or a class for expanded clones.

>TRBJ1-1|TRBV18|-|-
CASSSQGMNTEAFF
TGTGCCAGTTCAAGTCAGGGTATGAACACTGAAGCTTTCTTT
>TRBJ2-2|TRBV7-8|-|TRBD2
CASSLATSGTGELFF
TGTGCCAGCAGCTTAGCGACTAGCGGGACCGGGGAGCTGTTTTTT
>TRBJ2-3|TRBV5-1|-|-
CASSSHAGDTQYF
TGCGCCAGCAGCTCGCACGCAGGAGATACGCAGTATTTT
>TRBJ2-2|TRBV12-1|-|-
CASSLLTSGMAGELFF
TGTGCCAGCAGCTTGCTCACTAGCGGGATGGCCGGGGAGCTGTTTTTT
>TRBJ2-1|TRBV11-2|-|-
CASSLGPRGGGNEQFF
TGTGCCAGCAGCTTAGGGCCCAGAGGTGGGGGCAATGAGCAGTTCTTC
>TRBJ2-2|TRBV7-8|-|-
CASSLLRNTGELFF
TGTGCCAGCAGCTTGTTAAGGAACACCGGGGAGCTGTTTTTT
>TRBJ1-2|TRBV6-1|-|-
CASSEALQGYPRNLNYGYTF
TGTGCCAGCAGTGAAGCTCTCCAGGGTTACCCGAGGAACTTAAACTATGGCTACACCTTC
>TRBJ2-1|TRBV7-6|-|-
CASSLMVGLSYNEQFF
TGTGCCAGCAGCTTGATGGTAGGTCTCTCCTACAATGAGCAGTTCTTC
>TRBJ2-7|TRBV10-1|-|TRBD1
CASRAGTGSYEQYF
TGCGCCAGCAGGGCCGGGACAGGCTCCTACGAGCAGTACTTC
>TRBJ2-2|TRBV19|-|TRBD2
CASSIAGLAVNTGELFF
TGTGCCAGTAGTATAGCGGGACTAGCGGTGAACACCGGGGAGCTGTTTTTT
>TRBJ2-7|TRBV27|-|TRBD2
CASRLETSASSYEQYF
TGTGCCAGCCGCTTGGAAACTAGCGCGAGCTCCTACGAGCAGTACTTC
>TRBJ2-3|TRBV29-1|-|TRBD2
CSVERLAGADTQYF
TGCAGCGTTGAACGACTAGCGGGAGCAGATACGCAGTATTTT
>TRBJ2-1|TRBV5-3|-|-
CASSFRGEQFF
TGTGCCAGCAGCTTCCGGGGAGAGCAGTTCTTC
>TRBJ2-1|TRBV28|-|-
CASSPTLGLDHNEQFF
TGTGCCAGCAGTCCTACCTTGGGTCTAGACCACAATGAGCAGTTCTTC
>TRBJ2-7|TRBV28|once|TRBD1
CASLDRGKGLLFGEQYF
TGTGCCAGCTTGGACAGGGGAAAAGGGTTACTCTTCGGGGAGCAGTACTTC
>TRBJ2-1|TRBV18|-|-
CASSPGRWDTYNEQFF
TGTGCCAGCTCACCGGGAAGATGGGACACGTACAATGAGCAGTTCTTC
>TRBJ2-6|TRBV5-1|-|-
CASSSPGGRDRSSGANVLTF
TGCGCCAGCAGCTCCCCGGGAGGTAGGGACAGGAGCTCTGGGGCCAACGTCCTGACTTTC
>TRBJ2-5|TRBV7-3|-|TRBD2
CASSPGVAGFQETQYF
TGTGCCAGCAGCCCCGGGGTAGCGGGGTTCCAAGAGACCCAGTACTTC
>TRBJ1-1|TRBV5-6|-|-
CASSLAYGLNTEAFF
TGTGCCAGCAGCTTGGCCTACGGACTGAACACTGAAGCTTTCTTT
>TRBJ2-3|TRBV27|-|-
CASSFAGMGTDTQYF
TGTGCCAGCAGTTTTGCGGGAATGGGCACAGATACGCAGTATTTT
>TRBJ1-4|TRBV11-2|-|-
CASSPGLRVGTNEKLFF
TGTGCCAGCAGCCCAGGATTGAGGGTCGGGACTAATGAAAAACTGTTTTTT
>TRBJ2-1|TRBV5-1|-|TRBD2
CASSSSSGPTYNEQFF
TGCGCCAGCAGCTCCTCTAGCGGCCCGACCTACAATGAGCAGTTCTTC
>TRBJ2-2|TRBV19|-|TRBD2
CASSIDRAGGLNTGELFF
TGTGCCAGTAGTATAGATCGTGCGGGAGGGCTGAACACCGGGGAGCTGTTTTTT
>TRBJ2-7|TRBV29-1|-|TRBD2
CSVGLGRGVSYEQYF
TGCAGCGTTGGATTAGGGCGGGGGGTCTCCTACGAGCAGTACTTC
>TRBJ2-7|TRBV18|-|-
CASSPPVQVYEQYF
TGTGCCAGCTCACCACCGGTGCAGGTATACGAGCAGTACTTC
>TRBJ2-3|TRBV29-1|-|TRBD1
CSVRDRGSTDTQYF
TGCAGCGTCCGGGACAGGGGGAGCACAGATACGCAGTATTTT
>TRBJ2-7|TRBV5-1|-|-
CASSTIRGGVDEQYF
TGCGCCAGCAGCACAATCAGGGGGGGAGTGGACGAGCAGTACTTC
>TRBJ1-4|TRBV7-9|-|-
CASSPDRSTNEKLFF
TGTGCCAGCAGCCCGGACCGCTCAACTAATGAAAAACTGTTTTTT
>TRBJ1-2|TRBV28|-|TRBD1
CASSQDREVGYTF
TGTGCCAGCAGTCAAGACAGGGAGGTTGGCTACACCTTC
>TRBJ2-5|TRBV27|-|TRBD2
CASSPHTLSGGQETQYF
TGTGCCAGCAGTCCGCATACTCTCAGCGGGGGTCAAGAGACCCAGTACTTC
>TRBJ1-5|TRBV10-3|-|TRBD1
CAISLDRVGQPQHF
TGTGCCATCAGTCTAGACAGGGTGGGTCAGCCCCAGCATTTT
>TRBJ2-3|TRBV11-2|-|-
CASSHTQLGTDTQYF
TGTGCCAGCAGCCACACCCAGTTGGGCACAGATACGCAGTATTTT
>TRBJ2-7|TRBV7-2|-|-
CASSFVRNYEQYF
TGTGCCAGCAGCTTCGTCCGTAACTACGAGCAGTACTTC
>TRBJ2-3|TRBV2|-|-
CASSEGGTDTQYF
TGTGCCAGCAGTGAAGGAGGCACAGATACGCAGTATTTT
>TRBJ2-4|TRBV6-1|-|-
CASSEGRVNIQYF
TGTGCCAGCAGTGAAGGCAGGGTGAACATTCAGTACTTC
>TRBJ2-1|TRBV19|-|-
CASSIGGTHSNEQFF
TGTGCCAGTAGTATAGGCGGGACTCACTCCAATGAGCAGTTCTTC
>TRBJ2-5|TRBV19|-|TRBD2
CASRSWGGSETQYF
TGTGCCAGTAGGAGTTGGGGAGGGAGTGAGACCCAGTACTTC
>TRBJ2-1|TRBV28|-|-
CASSSTGTKADYNEQFF
TGTGCCAGCAGCAGCACCGGGACCAAGGCGGACTACAATGAGCAGTTCTTC
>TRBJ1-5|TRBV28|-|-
CASSLGWQRNQPQHF
TGTGCCAGCAGTCTGGGTTGGCAGCGCAATCAGCCCCAGCATTTT
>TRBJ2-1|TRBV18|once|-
CASSPRVGAQINEQFF
TGTGCCAGCTCACCAAGAGTAGGAGCCCAGATCAATGAGCAGTTCTTC
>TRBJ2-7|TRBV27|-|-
CASSAPGLPSYEQYF
TGTGCCAGCAGTGCCCCGGGACTCCCCTCCTACGAGCAGTACTTC
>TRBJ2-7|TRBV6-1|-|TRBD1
CASSVTGVSYEQYF
TGTGCCAGCAGTGTGACAGGGGTAAGCTACGAGCAGTACTTC
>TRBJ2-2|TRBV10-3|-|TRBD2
CAISEKAGGVNTGELFF
TGTGCCATCAGTGAAAAAGCGGGAGGGGTTAACACCGGGGAGCTGTTTTTT
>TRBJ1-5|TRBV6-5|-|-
CASMSFETSNQPQHF
TGTGCCAGCATGTCATTCGAGACCTCCAATCAGCCCCAGCATTTT
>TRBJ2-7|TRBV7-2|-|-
CASSLRDNSYEQYF
TGTGCCAGCAGCTTACGGGACAACTCCTACGAGCAGTACTTC
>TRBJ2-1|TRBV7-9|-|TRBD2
CASTSGAIAGGKNEQFF
TGTGCCAGCACCTCGGGGGCGATAGCGGGAGGAAAAAATGAGCAGTTCTTC
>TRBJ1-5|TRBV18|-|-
CASSPDKRNQPQHF
TGTGCCAGCTCACCTGATAAACGGAATCAGCCCCAGCATTTT
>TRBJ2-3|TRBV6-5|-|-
CASSYAREDTQYF
TGTGCCAGCAGTTACGCGCGGGAAGATACGCAGTATTTT